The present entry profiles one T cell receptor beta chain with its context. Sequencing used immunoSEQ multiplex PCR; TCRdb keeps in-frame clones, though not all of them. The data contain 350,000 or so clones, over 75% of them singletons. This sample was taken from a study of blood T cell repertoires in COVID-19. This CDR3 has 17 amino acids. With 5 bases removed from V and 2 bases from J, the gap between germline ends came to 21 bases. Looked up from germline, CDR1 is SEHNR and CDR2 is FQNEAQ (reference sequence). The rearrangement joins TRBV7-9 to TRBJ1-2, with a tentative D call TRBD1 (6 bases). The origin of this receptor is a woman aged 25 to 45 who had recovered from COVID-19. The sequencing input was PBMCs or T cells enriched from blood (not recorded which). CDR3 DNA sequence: TGTGCCAGCAGCCCTTACGGGTACAGGGATCAGAACTATGGCTACACCTTC. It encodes CASSPYGYRDQNYGYTF.